This T cell receptor (beta chain) was retrieved from a study of blood T cell repertoires in COVID-19. Overall study context: Spain, Italy and the United States supplied samples that represented acute and convalescent COVID-19. PBMCs, B-cell-depleted T cells, or T cells were the source of the cDNA or gDNA that made up the material.

Data came from immunoSEQ multiplex PCR; TCRdb stores just in-frame clones and leaves some out. Of more than 85,000 clones listed, 76% were seen once; the top ten hold 3% to 4%. The length of the CDR3 is 13 residues. Trimming cost V 3 bases and J 6 bases, with 9 bases left between them. CDR1 and CDR2 (germline): MDHEN, SYDVKM. This sequence joins TRBV28 and TRBJ1-5; the D is unclear. The material sequenced was peripheral blood. The clonotype was recovered from a woman over 75 with acute or convalescent COVID-19. CDR3 protein: CASSFSPGQPQHF. CDR3 sequence (DNA): TGTGCCAGCAGTTTCTCCCCGGGTCAGCCCCAGCATTTT. Full variable domain (remainder filled in from reference TRBV28 and TRBJ1-5): DVKVTQSSRYLVKRTGEKVFLECVQDMDHENMFWYRQDPGLGLRLIYFSYDVKMKEKGDIPEGYSVSREKKERFSLILESASTNQTSMYLCASSFSPGQPQHFGDGTRLSIL.